A selection of T cell receptor beta chains follows, all from one sample in a study of CD8+CD57+ T cells in acquired aplastic anemia. TCRdb reprocessed the reads via MiXCR and lists one record per CDR3 protein. Of 80,000 to 100,000 distinct CDR3 sequences in the sample, approximately 73% were seen once. Sample: sorted CD4+, CD8+, or CD8+CD57+ T cells (not recorded which) from PBMCs. All receptors derive from a human donor with aplastic anemia. CDR3s include the opening cysteine and the closing phenylalanine or tryptophan. The order of the fields is J gene, clone size, D gene, V gene, CDR3 DNA, CDR3 protein. D genes are given only for firm matches. Not all rows give a size; the values are once, few, many and, for expanded clones, a class.

J: TRBJ1-2; size: .; D: TRBD1; V: TRBV20-1; DNA: TGCAGTGCTAGAGGACAGGGGGATGGCTACACCTTC; CDR3: CSARGQGDGYTF
J: TRBJ1-2; size: .; D: .; V: TRBV10-1; DNA: TGCGCCAGCAGTGAAGTAGCAGGGGTGAACTATGGCTACACCTTC; CDR3: CASSEVAGVNYGYTF
J: TRBJ1-5; size: .; D: .; V: TRBV6-5; DNA: TGTGCCAGCAGTTATCCGGGGGTGAAGTATCAGCCCCAGCATTTT; CDR3: CASSYPGVKYQPQHF
J: TRBJ2-7; size: .; D: TRBD1; V: TRBV19; DNA: TGTGCCAGTAGTAGAAGGACAGGGGCTCACGAGCAGTACTTC; CDR3: CASSRRTGAHEQYF
J: TRBJ1-6; size: few; D: TRBD1; V: TRBV4-2; DNA: TGTGCCTCGACAGGGGGAGGATCACCCCTCCACTTT; CDR3: CASTGGGSPLHF
J: TRBJ2-1; size: .; D: TRBD2; V: TRBV24-1; DNA: TGTGCCACCAGTGATTTGGGGACGGCGGGGACTACACACTGGTACAATGAGCAGTTCTTC; CDR3: CATSDLGTAGTTHWYNEQFF
J: TRBJ2-3; size: .; D: TRBD1; V: TRBV29-1; DNA: TGCAGCGCGAAGGTAGGGACAGGGTACGCAGATACGCAGTATTTT; CDR3: CSAKVGTGYADTQYF
J: TRBJ2-2; size: .; D: .; V: TRBV11-1; DNA: TGTGCCAGCAGCTTACAGAACAGGGTTAACACCGGGGAGCTGTTTTTT; CDR3: CASSLQNRVNTGELFF
J: TRBJ2-3; size: .; D: .; V: TRBV5-1; DNA: TGCGCCAGCAGCCAAACCCGGGTAGCGAGCACAGATACGCAGTATTTT; CDR3: CASSQTRVASTDTQYF
J: TRBJ2-2; size: few; D: .; V: TRBV9; DNA: TGTGCCAGCAGCGTAGTTAAGTTCCCCGGGGAGCTGTTTTTT; CDR3: CASSVVKFPGELFF
J: TRBJ2-5; size: once; D: TRBD1; V: TRBV5-4; DNA: TGTGCCAGCAGCCCGCGGACAGGGGGACAAGAGACCCAGTACTTC; CDR3: CASSPRTGGQETQYF
J: TRBJ1-6; size: .; D: TRBD1; V: TRBV25-1; DNA: TGTGCCAGCAGCATAGGGACAGGCGGCTCACCCCTCCACTTT; CDR3: CASSIGTGGSPLHF
J: TRBJ2-7; size: .; D: TRBD2; V: TRBV20-1; DNA: TGCAGTGCTAGAGTACGAGCGGGAGGAGTACTTTACGAGCAGTACTTC; CDR3: CSARVRAGGVLYEQYF
J: TRBJ1-5; size: .; D: .; V: TRBV19; DNA: TGTGCCACACAGGGTAGGTCTCAGCCCCAGCATTTT; CDR3: CATQGRSQPQHF
J: TRBJ1-6; size: once; D: TRBD1; V: TRBV7-6; DNA: TGTGCCAGCAGCTTAGAGGGGACAGGGTATAATTCACCCCTCCACTTT; CDR3: CASSLEGTGYNSPLHF
J: TRBJ1-1; size: .; D: .; V: TRBV7-9; DNA: TGTGCCAGCAGTTCCCCTGGGTCCGAAGCTTTCTTT; CDR3: CASSSPGSEAFF
J: TRBJ2-7; size: once; D: .; V: TRBV2; DNA: TGTGCCAGCAAAGACTACGAGCAGTACTTC; CDR3: CASKDYEQYF
J: TRBJ1-2; size: .; D: .; V: TRBV19; DNA: TGTGCCAGTAGTATACAGGCAGATGGCTACACCTTC; CDR3: CASSIQADGYTF
J: TRBJ1-1; size: .; D: .; V: TRBV30; DNA: TGTGCCTGGAGTGTAGGTTATGGGGGCGGCACTGAAGCTTTCTTT; CDR3: CAWSVGYGGGTEAFF
J: TRBJ1-2; size: .; D: TRBD1; V: TRBV5-5; DNA: TGTGCCAGCAGCTTGATGACAGGGTACGGCTATGGCTACACCTTC; CDR3: CASSLMTGYGYGYTF
J: TRBJ1-2; size: .; D: TRBD1; V: TRBV3-1; DNA: TGTGCCAGCAGCCCATCGGGACAGGGAGATGGCTACACCTTC; CDR3: CASSPSGQGDGYTF
J: TRBJ1-5; size: .; D: TRBD1; V: TRBV15; DNA: TGTGCCACCAGCGAAAGGACAGGGGACAATCAGCCCCAGCATTTT; CDR3: CATSERTGDNQPQHF
J: TRBJ2-5; size: .; D: TRBD1; V: TRBV2; DNA: TGTGCCAGCAGTGAAGCGCTTGGGGGGACAGGAGCCCAGTACTTC; CDR3: CASSEALGGTGAQYF
J: TRBJ2-7; size: .; D: .; V: TRBV7-2; DNA: TGTGCCAGCAGCGCCGACAGAACCTACGAGCAGTACTTC; CDR3: CASSADRTYEQYF
J: TRBJ2-5; size: .; D: .; V: TRBV12-3/TRBV12-4; DNA: TGTGCCAGCAGTTTCGGCCAGAGCGAGACCCAGTACTTC; CDR3: CASSFGQSETQYF
J: TRBJ2-5; size: .; D: TRBD2; V: TRBV7-3; DNA: TGTGCCAGCAGCTTGCGGCTAGCGGGAGGGCGAGAGACCCAGTACTTC; CDR3: CASSLRLAGGRETQYF
J: TRBJ1-2; size: .; D: TRBD1; V: TRBV7-6; DNA: TGTGCCAGCAGCCCGACAGGGAACTATGGCTACACCTTC; CDR3: CASSPTGNYGYTF
J: TRBJ2-7; size: .; D: .; V: TRBV20-1; DNA: TGCAGTGCTAGGGGCTTCTACGAGCAGTACTTC; CDR3: CSARGFYEQYF
J: TRBJ2-2; size: .; D: .; V: TRBV11-1; DNA: TGTGCCAGCATGGGATTGGTGACGCCTCGGACCGGGGAGCTGTTTTTT; CDR3: CASMGLVTPRTGELFF
J: TRBJ2-3; size: .; D: .; V: TRBV4-2; DNA: TGTGCCAGCAGCGCGGACGGCCGGTCCCCCTCGGATACGCAGTATTTT; CDR3: CASSADGRSPSDTQYF
J: TRBJ1-1; size: once; D: .; V: TRBV6-5; DNA: TGTGCCAGCAGTTACGACGGCAACACTGAAGCTCTCTTT; CDR3: CASSYDGNTEALF
J: TRBJ1-6; size: .; D: TRBD1; V: TRBV20-1; DNA: TGCAGTGCTAGCGATAGACAGGGGGGGTATTCACCCCTCCACTTT; CDR3: CSASDRQGGYSPLHF
J: TRBJ2-5; size: .; D: TRBD1; V: TRBV7-9; DNA: TGTGCCAGCAGCTCGGGGACAGGACAGACCCAGTACTTC; CDR3: CASSSGTGQTQYF
J: TRBJ2-5; size: .; D: .; V: TRBV6-1; DNA: TGTGCCAGCACAGTCAGAGTACAAGAGACCCAGTACTTC; CDR3: CASTVRVQETQYF
J: TRBJ2-5; size: .; D: .; V: TRBV2; DNA: TGTGCCAGCAGTCCGACTACGGGGACCCAGTACTTC; CDR3: CASSPTTGTQYF
J: TRBJ1-1; size: many; D: .; V: TRBV5-1; DNA: TGCGCCAGCAGCTTGGGGGCCCAAGGGGCTTTCTTT; CDR3: CASSLGAQGAFF
J: TRBJ2-7; size: .; D: TRBD2; V: TRBV29-1; DNA: TGCAGCGTCAAGGGGGGACTAGCGGGAGGCTTCTACGAGCAGTACTTC; CDR3: CSVKGGLAGGFYEQYF
J: TRBJ2-7; size: .; D: TRBD1; V: TRBV5-1; DNA: TGCGCCAGCAGCTTGGCTGGGTCGGGACAGGGATCCTACGAGCAGTACTTC; CDR3: CASSLAGSGQGSYEQYF
J: TRBJ2-1; size: .; D: .; V: TRBV10-3; DNA: TGTGCCATCAGGAATCGTGGCTCCTACAATGAGCAGTTCTTC; CDR3: CAIRNRGSYNEQFF
J: TRBJ2-7; size: .; D: .; V: TRBV11-1; DNA: TGTGCCAGCAGCCCCCGGACAGCGCCGAGCTCCTACGAGCAGTACTTC; CDR3: CASSPRTAPSSYEQYF
J: TRBJ1-5; size: .; D: .; V: TRBV7-3; DNA: TGTGCCAGCAGCCGGGACATTAGCAATCAGCCCCAGCATTTT; CDR3: CASSRDISNQPQHF
J: TRBJ2-5; size: .; D: TRBD1; V: TRBV24-1; DNA: TGTGCCACCAGTAGAGGGACAGGGTGGCAAGAGACCCAGTACTTC; CDR3: CATSRGTGWQETQYF
J: TRBJ1-5; size: .; D: TRBD1; V: TRBV19; DNA: TGTGCCAGTAGGACAGGGTCAAGGGATCAGCCCCAGCATTTT; CDR3: CASRTGSRDQPQHF
J: TRBJ1-1; size: .; D: .; V: TRBV12-5; DNA: TGTGCTAGTGGTTTGGGACAGACAGTCTCATCGCAATATAACACTGAAGCTTTCTTT; CDR3: CASGLGQTVSSQYNTEAFF